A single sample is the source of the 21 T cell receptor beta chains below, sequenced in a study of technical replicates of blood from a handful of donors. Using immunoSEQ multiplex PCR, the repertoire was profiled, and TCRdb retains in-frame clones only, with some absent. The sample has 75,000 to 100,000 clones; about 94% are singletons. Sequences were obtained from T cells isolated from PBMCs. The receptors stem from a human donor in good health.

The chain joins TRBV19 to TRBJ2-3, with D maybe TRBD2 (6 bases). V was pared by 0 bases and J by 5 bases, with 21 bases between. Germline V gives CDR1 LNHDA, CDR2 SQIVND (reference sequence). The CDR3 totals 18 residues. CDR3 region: CASSIDLLTRLAGDTQYF. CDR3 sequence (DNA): TGTGCCAGTAGTATAGATCTTTTGACTAGGCTGGCGGGAGATACGCAGTATTTT. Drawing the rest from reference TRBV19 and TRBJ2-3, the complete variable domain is DGGITQSPKYLFRKEGQNVTLSCEQNLNHDAMYWYRQDPGQGLRLIYYSQIVNDFQKGDIAEGYSVSREKKESFPLTVTSAQKNPTAFYLCASSIDLLTRLAGDTQYFGPGTRLTVL.

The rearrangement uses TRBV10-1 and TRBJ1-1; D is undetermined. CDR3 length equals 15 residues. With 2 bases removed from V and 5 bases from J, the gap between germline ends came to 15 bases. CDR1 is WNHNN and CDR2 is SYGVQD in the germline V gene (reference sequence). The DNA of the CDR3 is TGCGCCAGCAGTGAGGAGGACTACACTAGGACTGAAGCTTTCTTT. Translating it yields CASSEEDYTRTEAFF.

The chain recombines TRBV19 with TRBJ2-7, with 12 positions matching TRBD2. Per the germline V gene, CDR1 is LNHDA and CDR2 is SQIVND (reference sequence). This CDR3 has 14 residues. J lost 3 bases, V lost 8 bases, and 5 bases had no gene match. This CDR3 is CASRLAGDFYEQYF. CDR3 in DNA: TGTGCCAGTCGACTAGCGGGGGATTTCTACGAGCAGTACTTC.

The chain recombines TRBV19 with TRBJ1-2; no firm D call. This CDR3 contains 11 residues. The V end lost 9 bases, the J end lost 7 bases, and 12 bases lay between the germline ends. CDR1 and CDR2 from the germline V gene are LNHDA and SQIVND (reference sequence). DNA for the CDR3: TGTGCCAGCGACTCATACCTTGGCTACACCTTC. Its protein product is CASDSYLGYTF.

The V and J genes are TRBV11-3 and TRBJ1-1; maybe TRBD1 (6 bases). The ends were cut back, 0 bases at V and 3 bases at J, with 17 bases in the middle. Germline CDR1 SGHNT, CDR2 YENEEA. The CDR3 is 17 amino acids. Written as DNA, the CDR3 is TGTGCCAGCAGCTTAGAAGGCAGGGGAAATGGTCACACTGAAGCTTTCTTT. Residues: CASSLEGRGNGHTEAFF.

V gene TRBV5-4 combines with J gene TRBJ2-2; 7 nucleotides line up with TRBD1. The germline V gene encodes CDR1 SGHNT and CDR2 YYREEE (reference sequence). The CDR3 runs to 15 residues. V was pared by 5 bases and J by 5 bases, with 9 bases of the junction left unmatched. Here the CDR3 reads CASSLTGFGTGELFF. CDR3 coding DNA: TGTGCCAGCAGTTTGACAGGGTTTGGTACCGGGGAGCTGTTTTTT.

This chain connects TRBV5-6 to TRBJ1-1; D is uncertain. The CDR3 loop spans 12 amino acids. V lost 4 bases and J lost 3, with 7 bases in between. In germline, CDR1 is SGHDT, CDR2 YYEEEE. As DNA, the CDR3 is TGTGCCAGCAGCGAGTTGGACACTGAAGCTTTCTTT. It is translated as CASSELDTEAFF.

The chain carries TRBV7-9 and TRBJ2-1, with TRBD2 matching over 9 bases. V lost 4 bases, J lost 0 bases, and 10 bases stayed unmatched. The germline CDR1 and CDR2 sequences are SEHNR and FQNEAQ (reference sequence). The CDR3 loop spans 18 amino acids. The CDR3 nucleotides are TGTGCCAGCAGCTCACCTAGCGGGGCAATAAGCTCCTACAATGAGCAGTTCTTC. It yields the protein CASSSPSGAISSYNEQFF.

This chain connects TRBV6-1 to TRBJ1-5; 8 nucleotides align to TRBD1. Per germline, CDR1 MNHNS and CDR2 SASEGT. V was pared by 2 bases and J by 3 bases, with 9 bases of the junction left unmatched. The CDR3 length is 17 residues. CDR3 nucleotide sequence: TGTGCCAGCAGTGAATACGGGACAGGTTGGGACAATCAGCCCCAGCATTTT. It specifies CASSEYGTGWDNQPQHF.

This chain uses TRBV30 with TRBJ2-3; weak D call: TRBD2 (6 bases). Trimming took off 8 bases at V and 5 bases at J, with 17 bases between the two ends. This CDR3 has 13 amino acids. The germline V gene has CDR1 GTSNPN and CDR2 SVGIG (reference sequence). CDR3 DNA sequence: TGTGCCCAAAATTGGGGGACTGGAGATACGCAGTATTTT. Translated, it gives CAQNWGTGDTQYF.

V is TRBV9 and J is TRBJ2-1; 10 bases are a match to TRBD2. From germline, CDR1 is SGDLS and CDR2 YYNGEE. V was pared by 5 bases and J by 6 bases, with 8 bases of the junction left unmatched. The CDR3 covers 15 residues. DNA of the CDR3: TGTGCCAGCAGTGAAAGCGGGAGGGCTCTCAATGAGCAGTTCTTC. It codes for CASSESGRALNEQFF.

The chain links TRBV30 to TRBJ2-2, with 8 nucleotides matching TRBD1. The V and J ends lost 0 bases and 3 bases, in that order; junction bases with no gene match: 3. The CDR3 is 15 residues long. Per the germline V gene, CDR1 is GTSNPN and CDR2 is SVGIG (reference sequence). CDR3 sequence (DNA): TGTGCCTGGAGTGTACTGACAGGGGACACCGGGGAGCTGTTTTTT. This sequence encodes CAWSVLTGDTGELFF.

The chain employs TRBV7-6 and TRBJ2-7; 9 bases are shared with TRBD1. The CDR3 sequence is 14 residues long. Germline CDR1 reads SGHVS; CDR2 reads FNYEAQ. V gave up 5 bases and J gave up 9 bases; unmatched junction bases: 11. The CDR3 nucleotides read TGTGCCAGCAGCGAGGGACAGGGAGTACTCGGGCAGTACTTC. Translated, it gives CASSEGQGVLGQYF.

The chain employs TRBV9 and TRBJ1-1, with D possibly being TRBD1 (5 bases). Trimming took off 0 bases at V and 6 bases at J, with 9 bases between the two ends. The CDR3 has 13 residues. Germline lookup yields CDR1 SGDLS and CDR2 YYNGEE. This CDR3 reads CASSVGTRSEAFF. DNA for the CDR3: TGTGCCAGCAGCGTAGGGACAAGATCTGAAGCTTTCTTT.

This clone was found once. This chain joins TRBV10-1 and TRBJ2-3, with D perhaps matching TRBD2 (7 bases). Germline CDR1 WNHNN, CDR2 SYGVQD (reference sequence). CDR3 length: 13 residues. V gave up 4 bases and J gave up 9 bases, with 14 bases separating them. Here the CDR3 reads CASSVTGGETQYF. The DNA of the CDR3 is TGCGCCAGCAGTGTAACGGGGGGCGAGACGCAGTATTTT.

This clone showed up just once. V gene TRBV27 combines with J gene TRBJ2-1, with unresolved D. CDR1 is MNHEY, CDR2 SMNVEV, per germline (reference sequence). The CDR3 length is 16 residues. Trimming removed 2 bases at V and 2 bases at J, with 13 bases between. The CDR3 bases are TGTGCCAGCAGTTTAGGAGCCCTGCCGACCTACAATGAGCAGTTCTTC. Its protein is CASSLGALPTYNEQFF.

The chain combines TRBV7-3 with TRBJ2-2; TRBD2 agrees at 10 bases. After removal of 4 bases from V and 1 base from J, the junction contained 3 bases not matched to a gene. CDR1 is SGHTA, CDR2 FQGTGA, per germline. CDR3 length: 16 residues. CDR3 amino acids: CASSSRTSGNTGELFF. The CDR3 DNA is TGTGCCAGCAGCTCCCGGACTAGCGGGAACACCGGGGAGCTGTTTTTT. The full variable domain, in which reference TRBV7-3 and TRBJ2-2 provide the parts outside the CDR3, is GAGVSQTPSNKVTEKGKYVELRCDPISGHTALYWYRQSLGQGPEFLIYFQGTGAADDSGLPNDRFFAVRPEGSVSTLKIQRTERGDSAVYLCASSSRTSGNTGELFFGEGSRLTVL.

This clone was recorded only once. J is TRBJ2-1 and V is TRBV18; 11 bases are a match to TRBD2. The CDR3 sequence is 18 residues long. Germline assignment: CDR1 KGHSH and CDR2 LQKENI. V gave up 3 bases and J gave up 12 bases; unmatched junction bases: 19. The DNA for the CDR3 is TGTGCCAGCTCACCCTCACTTAGCGGGAGGGCCGGACCAGTAGGGCAGTTCTTC. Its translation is CASSPSLSGRAGPVGQFF.

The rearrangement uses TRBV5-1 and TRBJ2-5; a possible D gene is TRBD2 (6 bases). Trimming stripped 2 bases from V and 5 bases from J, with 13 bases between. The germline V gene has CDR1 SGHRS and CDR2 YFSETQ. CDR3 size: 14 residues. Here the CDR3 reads CASSFSGAVETQYF. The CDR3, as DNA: TGCGCCAGCAGCTTTTCGGGAGCGGTGGAGACCCAGTACTTC.

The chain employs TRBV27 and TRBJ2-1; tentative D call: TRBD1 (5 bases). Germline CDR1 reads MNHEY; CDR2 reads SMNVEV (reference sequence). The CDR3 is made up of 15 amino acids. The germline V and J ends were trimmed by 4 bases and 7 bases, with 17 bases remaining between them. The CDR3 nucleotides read TGTGCCAGCAGTTATGGGGCTAGTTCCTCTAATGAGCAGTTCTTC. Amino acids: CASSYGASSSNEQFF.

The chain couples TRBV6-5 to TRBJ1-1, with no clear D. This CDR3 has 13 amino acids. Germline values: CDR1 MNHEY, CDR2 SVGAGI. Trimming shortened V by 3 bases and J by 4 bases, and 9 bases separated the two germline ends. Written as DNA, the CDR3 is TGTGCCAGCAGTTATGCCGCGGGCACTGAAGCTTTCTTT. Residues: CASSYAAGTEAFF.